The T cell receptor beta chain under discussion was sequenced for a study of T cells in tuberculosis. Study observations and caveats: Active tuberculosis alpha repertoires lay closer to GMM-specific TCRs than controls'.

Using immunoSEQ multiplex PCR, the repertoire was profiled, and TCRdb retains in-frame clones only, with some absent. The table records 23,000 or so clones, nearly 97% of them present only once. This clone appeared once. The antigen remains unidentified. Germline V gene sequence: CDR1 MNHNS, CDR2 SASEGT. The V and J ends lost 4 bases and 5 bases respectively, with 14 bases between them. This CDR3 has 14 amino acids. The gene calls are TRBV6-1 and TRBJ1-1, with D tentatively TRBD1 (5 bases). Sequenced input: PBMCs. This TCR derives from a donor aged 10-30 years with latent tuberculosis or without tuberculosis infection. CDR3 sequence: CASSAKGEGTEAFF. Here the CDR3 DNA reads TGTGCCAGCAGTGCGAAAGGGGAAGGGACTGAAGCTTTCTTT.